The 28 T cell receptor beta chains reported below all come from one sample, sequenced in a study of T cells in Graves' hyperthyroidism and ophthalmopathy. Researchers amplified the TCR beta CDR3 regions from RNA transcripts. In the first-round RT-PCR of the TCR CDR3, the HTBI primer set was used. One entry per CDR3 protein, called by TCRdb with MiXCR from the multiplex PCR reads. The sample consists of 490,000 or so distinct CDR3 sequences, about 20% of them appearing once. Sequenced material: blood. The receptors come from a woman aged 65 to 85 with Graves' ophthalmopathy.

In this sample, this clonotype turned up a few times. CDR3 coding DNA: TGTGCCAGTACGTCTTCGTCAGGGGGCCGTTCACCCCTCCACTTT. This gives the protein CASTSSSGGRSPLHF. The chain links TRBV19 to TRBJ1-6, with 8 bases identical to TRBD1. This CDR3 region has 15 residues. Per the germline V gene, CDR1 is LNHDA and CDR2 is SQIVND (reference sequence). Trimming took 7 bases from V and 9 from J; bases not matched to a gene: 11.

The chain recombines TRBV27 with TRBJ1-3; 9 bases align to TRBD1. Germline CDR1 MNHEY, CDR2 SMNVEV (reference sequence). CDR3 length: 17 residues. With V trimmed by 2 bases and J by 3 bases, 8 bases remained unmatched. The CDR3 protein is CASSLTGGASFGNTIYF. The CDR3 nucleotides are TGTGCCAGCAGTTTAACAGGGGGCGCATCGTTTGGAAACACCATATATTTT.

This clonotype was seen only once. This may stem from a read error, because a much larger clone lies one nucleotide away. The chain has TRBV12-3 or TRBV12-4 and TRBJ2-3; TRBD2 might be the D (6 bases). Trimming stripped 0 bases from V and 0 bases from J, with 16 bases between. The CDR3 is 18 amino acids. The CDR3 nucleotides read TGTGCCAGCAGTTTAGCGGCCTTTGGGGCGGGGAGCACAGATACGCAGTATTTT. Residues: CASSLAAFGAGSTDTQYF.

A few counts support this clonotype. The J gene is TRBJ1-1, the V gene TRBV12-3 or TRBV12-4; tentatively, D is TRBD1 (6 bases). CDR3 size: 15 residues. Deletions cut 6 bases from V and 1 base from J, with 15 bases between. The CDR3 DNA is TGTGCCAGCAGAGCGTCCCGGGACACGAACACTGAAGCTTTCTTT. This sequence encodes CASRASRDTNTEAFF.

With regard to this clonotype: This likely stems from a read error, as it lies one base from a far larger clone. The chain carries TRBV12-3 or TRBV12-4 and TRBJ2-5, with TRBD1 as a possible D gene (6 bases). The CDR3 covers 13 residues. Here the CDR3 DNA reads TGTGCCAGCAGTCGTGACAGGCAAGAGGCCCAGTACTTC. This translates into CASSRDRQEAQYF.

V is TRBV6-2 or TRBV6-3 and J is TRBJ1-2; no reliable D call. Germline V gives CDR1 MNHEY, CDR2 SVGEGT. This CDR3 has 14 amino acids. V was clipped by 6 bases and J by 0 bases, with 11 bases between them. The CDR3 spells CASRKTTSNYGYTF. The CDR3 bases are TGTGCCAGCAGAAAGACTACCTCTAACTATGGCTACACCTTC.

The table lists this clonotype with a few counts. The chain combines TRBV20-1 with TRBJ2-7; a weak D match, TRBD2 (6 bases). Germline lookup yields CDR1 DFQATT and CDR2 SNEGSKA (reference sequence). Trimming left V 1 base short and J 5 bases short, with 15 bases between. The length of the CDR3 is 14 residues. The CDR3 spells CSARGGGIRDEQYF. The CDR3 DNA sequence: TGCAGTGCTAGAGGTGGGGGGATTCGAGACGAGCAGTACTTC.

There are a few counts of this clonotype. The chain couples TRBV30 to TRBJ1-2; TRBD1 agrees at 9 bases. Looked up from germline, CDR1 is GTSNPN and CDR2 is SVGIG (reference sequence). The V gene end was trimmed by 3 bases and the J gene end by 6 bases; junction bases not matched to a gene: 8. CDR3 size: 14 residues. The CDR3 protein is CAWRDRGFVHGYTF. In nucleotides, the CDR3 is TGTGCCTGGAGGGACAGGGGTTTCGTCCATGGCTACACCTTC. Looking up the rest from reference TRBV30 and TRBJ1-2 gives the full variable domain: SQTIHQWPATLVQPVGSPLSLECTVEGTSNPNLYWYRQAAGRGLQLLFYSVGIGQISSEVPQNLSASRPQDRQFILSSKKLLLSDSGFYLCAWRDRGFVHGYTFGSGTRLTVV.

This rearrangement joins TRBV20-1 to TRBJ2-5, with 9 bases fitting TRBD2. This CDR3 comprises 14 residues. Trimming at V came to 3 bases and at J to 5 bases, leaving 7 bases not matched to a gene. Germline CDR1 and CDR2: DFQATT and SNEGSKA (reference sequence). The CDR3 sequence: CSASPSGMGETQYF. Written as DNA, the CDR3 is TGCAGTGCTAGTCCTAGCGGGATGGGTGAGACCCAGTACTTC.

This CDR3 reads CAWSRGADTEAFF. The CDR3 bases are TGTGCCTGGAGTCGGGGGGCGGACACTGAAGCTTTCTTT. The rearrangement links TRBV30 to TRBJ1-1; D perhaps matches TRBD1 (6 bases). Germline CDR1 is GTSNPN and CDR2 is SVGIG (reference sequence). V lost 2 bases and J lost 3, with 10 bases in between. The CDR3 is 13 amino acids.

CDR3 protein: CSVVAGSTEAFF. The CDR3 DNA sequence: TGCAGCGTTGTTGCGGGGAGTACTGAAGCTTTCTTT. V usage is TRBV29-1 and J usage is TRBJ1-1; D gene uncertain. CDR3 length equals 12 residues. Germline V lookup: CDR1 SQVTM, CDR2 ANQGSEA. Trimming removed 4 bases at V and 5 bases at J, with 11 bases between.

The chain combines TRBV4-3 with TRBJ1-6; the match to TRBD1 covers 8 bases. Germline CDR1 and CDR2: LGHNA and YSLEER. The J segment lost 11 bases and the V segment lost 0 bases, leaving 15 bases of the junction unmatched. This CDR3 contains 18 residues. The CDR3 DNA reads as TGCGCCAGCAGCCAAGATCTTATCAGGACAGGGCGAGGGGCACCCCTCCACTTT. Amino acids: CASSQDLIRTGRGAPLHF.

The chain employs TRBV3-1 and TRBJ2-3; D uncertain. V lost 0 bases to trimming and J lost 7 bases, with 11 bases between them. The CDR3 is 14 residues long. Germline-derived CDR1 and CDR2 are LGHDT and YNNKEL (reference sequence). Here the CDR3 reads CASSQDAGEHTQYF. DNA for the CDR3: TGTGCCAGCAGCCAAGATGCTGGGGAACATACGCAGTATTTT.

This clonotype was detected a few times. The gene calls are TRBV7-3 and TRBJ2-7; TRBD2 agrees at 7 bases. The CDR3 totals 15 residues. Germline V gene lookup returns CDR1 SGHTA and CDR2 FQGTGA. The junction had 10 bases not matched to a gene; V was cut back by 8 bases and J by 0 bases. This chain's CDR3 is CASSEGAGPSYEQYF. CDR3 sequence (DNA): TGTGCCAGCTCCGAGGGAGCGGGGCCCTCCTACGAGCAGTACTTC. Full variable domain (rest looked up from reference TRBV7-3 and TRBJ2-7): GAGVSQTPSNKVTEKGKYVELRCDPISGHTALYWYRQSLGQGPEFLIYFQGTGAADDSGLPNDRFFAVRPEGSVSTLKIQRTERGDSAVYLCASSEGAGPSYEQYFGPGTRLTVT.

In its sample, this clonotype was seen many times. The chain recombines TRBV11-2 with TRBJ1-1; no reliable D call. This CDR3 has 12 amino acids. Germline V gene data show CDR1 as SGHAT and CDR2 as FQNNGV. V was clipped by 5 bases and J by 6 bases, with 10 bases between them. DNA for the CDR3: TGTGCCAGCAGCCTCTTTAACGCTGAAGCTTTCTTT. Residues: CASSLFNAEAFF.

This clonotype was counted many times. The gene calls are TRBV7-8 and TRBJ1-2; D not resolved. V dropped 1 base and J dropped 6 bases, with 12 bases sitting between them. The CDR3 runs 14 residues. Germline loops: CDR1 SGHVS, CDR2 FQNEAQ. CDR3 coding DNA: TGTGCCAGCAGCTTAGACGGCCAGGTTCATGGCTACACCTTC. Amino acids: CASSLDGQVHGYTF.

This clonotype was picked up a small number of times. This sequence joins TRBV15 and TRBJ2-7; a possible D gene is TRBD2 (7 bases). V was trimmed by 4 bases and J by 4 bases, leaving 20 bases between them. CDR1 LNHNV and CDR2 YYDKDF come from the germline V gene (reference sequence). This CDR3 region has 16 residues. Here the CDR3 DNA reads TGTGCCACCAGCACCGTTACAGGGCCGGGGGGATACGAGCAGTACTTC. It yields the protein CATSTVTGPGGYEQYF.

This clonotype was counted at least ten times. V and J are TRBV6-1 and TRBJ1-4, with 9 bases lining up with TRBD1. Germline V gives CDR1 MNHNS, CDR2 SASEGT. The CDR3 is 15 residues long. With V trimmed by 5 bases and J by 5 bases, 6 bases remained unmatched. The CDR3 DNA reads TGTGCCAGCAGTCCCGGGACAGGGCGGAATGAAAAACTGTTTTTT. This encodes CASSPGTGRNEKLFF.

The V and J genes are TRBV30 and TRBJ2-7; TRBD2 matches at 7 bases. The germline V gene has CDR1 GTSNPN and CDR2 SVGIG (reference sequence). The J segment lost 6 bases and the V segment lost 4 bases, leaving 6 bases of the junction unmatched. The CDR3 is 12 amino acids. The CDR3 DNA sequence: TGTGCCTGGAAGGCGGGAGATACCGAGCAGTACTTC. Residues: CAWKAGDTEQYF. Looking up the rest from reference TRBV30 and TRBJ2-7 gives the full variable domain: SQTIHQWPATLVQPVGSPLSLECTVEGTSNPNLYWYRQAAGRGLQLLFYSVGIGQISSEVPQNLSASRPQDRQFILSSKKLLLSDSGFYLCAWKAGDTEQYFGPGTRLTVT.

For the CDR3, the DNA is TGTGCCAGCATGCCTCGCGGGGGGGGGGGAGATACGCAGTATTTT. It specifies CASMPRGGGGDTQYF. The genes are TRBV7-2 and TRBJ2-3; 9 positions match TRBD2. CDR1 is SGHTA and CDR2 is FQGNSA in the germline V gene. J was trimmed by 5 bases and V by 7 bases; bases with no gene match: 10. The CDR3 contains 15 residues.

V is TRBV12-3 or TRBV12-4 and J is TRBJ2-2; D unresolved. The CDR3 extends over 14 amino acids. V lost 7 bases, J lost 4 bases, and 13 bases lay in between. The CDR3 coding sequence is TGTGCCAGCAAGTTATTCGGCGGCACCGGGGAGCTGTTTTTT. It specifies CASKLFGGTGELFF.

This clonotype was seen many times. The CDR3 DNA reads as TGTGCCAGCAGCCTAACAGGGGGGGGCAATCAGCCCCAGCATTTT. Its protein product is CASSLTGGGNQPQHF. V and J are TRBV12-3 or TRBV12-4 and TRBJ1-5, with 8 nucleotides matching TRBD1. This CDR3 is built from 15 residues. V dropped 6 bases and J dropped 2; count of bases not matched to a gene: 6.

V usage is TRBV20-1 and J usage is TRBJ2-6; no clear D. Looked up from germline, CDR1 is DFQATT and CDR2 is SNEGSKA (reference sequence). This CDR3 is 13 amino acids long. V lost 4 bases and J 3 bases, leaving 7 bases between the germline ends. CDR3 bases: TGCAGTGCTACACCGGTTGGGGCCAACGTCCTGACTTTC. Its translation is CSATPVGANVLTF.

The chain employs TRBV4-2 and TRBJ2-3; D possibly corresponds to TRBD2 (5 bases). Trimming took off 2 bases at V and 4 bases at J, with 13 bases between the two ends. The germline gives CDR1 LGHNA, CDR2 YNFKEQ. The CDR3 totals 15 residues. The CDR3 loop reads CASSQNRGAADTQYF. The DNA for the CDR3 is TGTGCCAGCAGCCAAAATCGGGGAGCTGCAGATACGCAGTATTTT.

This clonotype appeared many times. The genes are TRBV28 and TRBJ1-2; D unclear. The CDR3 is 14 amino acids. Germline CDR1 reads MDHEN; CDR2 reads SYDVKM. V lost 3 bases to trimming and J lost 8 bases, with 16 bases between them. The CDR3 loop reads CASSLPARVGGYTF. The CDR3 bases are TGTGCCAGCAGTTTGCCCGCCCGGGTAGGAGGCTACACCTTC.

This clonotype was seen at least ten times. The chain links TRBV28 to TRBJ2-5, with TRBD1 identical over 7 bases. The CDR3 has 16 residues. V lost 1 base and J lost 2; bases outside the gene matches: 7. In germline, CDR1 is MDHEN, CDR2 SYDVKM. The CDR3 nucleotides are TGTGCCAGCAGTTTATCAACCGGGACAGCACAAGAGACCCAGTACTTC. It codes for CASSLSTGTAQETQYF. Combining the CDR3 with reference TRBV28 and TRBJ2-5 gives the whole variable domain DVKVTQSSRYLVKRTGEKVFLECVQDMDHENMFWYRQDPGLGLRLIYFSYDVKMKEKGDIPEGYSVSREKKERFSLILESASTNQTSMYLCASSLSTGTAQETQYFGPGTRLLVL.

This clonotype was seen more than once but under ten times. V is TRBV14 and J is TRBJ2-1; TRBD2 matches 15 bases. CDR1 is SGHDN and CDR2 is FVKESK in the germline V gene. J gave up 5 bases and V 4 bases, and 3 bases lay outside the gene matches. The CDR3 length is 16 residues. CDR3 sequence: CASSRTSGRGDNEQFF. Here the CDR3 DNA reads TGTGCCAGCAGCCGGACTAGCGGGAGGGGTGACAATGAGCAGTTCTTC.

This clonotype was counted a few times. The chain couples TRBV7-8 to TRBJ2-1, with 8 bases identical to TRBD1. CDR1 is SGHVS, CDR2 FQNEAQ, per germline. J was trimmed by 4 bases and V by 0 bases; bases with no gene match: 2. CDR3 length: 15 residues. The CDR3 nucleotides are TGTGCCAGCAGCTTAGCTTGGGACAGGTACAATGAGCAGTTCTTC. Translating it yields CASSLAWDRYNEQFF. The full variable domain, completed using reference TRBV7-8 and TRBJ2-1, is GAGVSQSPRYKVAKRGQDVALRCDPISGHVSLFWYQQALGQGPEFLTYFQNEAQLDKSGLPSDRFFAERPEGSVSTLKIQRTQQEDSAVYLCASSLAWDRYNEQFFGPGTRLTVL.